Listed below are T cell receptor beta chains from one sample, sequenced in a study of OX40 agonist ivuxolimab in advanced cancers. TCRdb's table, derived via immunoSEQ multiplex PCR, lists solely in-frame clones and lacks some. The table lists about 62,000 clones, around 85% of them singletons. This sample comprised CD4+ or CD8+ T cells sorted from blood, obtained in a trial of the OX40 agonist ivuxolimab. The receptors come from an adult with an advanced solid tumor such as melanoma, head and neck, liver or kidney cancer. The CDR3 runs from the conserved cysteine through the conserved F or W. The D gene is left open where the match is weak. The size of a clone is reported for some rows only, either as once, few or many, or as a class for expanded clones.

14 - TRBJ2-7 - TRBV7-3 CASQKGAGVGEQYF TGTGCCAGTCAGAAGGGGGCGGGAGTGGGAGAGCAGTACTTC
12 - TRBJ2-5 - TRBV10-3 CAISERAETQYF TGTGCCATCAGTGAAAGGGCTGAGACCCAGTACTTC
18 TRBD1 TRBJ2-5 - TRBV7-9 CASSPPDRGHRGQETQYF TGTGCCAGCAGCCCACCGGACAGGGGGCATAGGGGGCAAGAGACCCAGTACTTC
14 - TRBJ1-4 - TRBV7-9 CATPLGGYNEKLFF TGTGCCACCCCCCTCGGGGGCTATAATGAAAAACTGTTTTTT
16 - TRBJ1-1 - TRBV6-5 CASSYNPGTEEAEAFF TGTGCCAGCAGTTACAACCCCGGGACGGAGGAGGCTGAAGCTTTCTTT
16 TRBD1 TRBJ1-3 - TRBV6-6 CASSTTGGISGNTIYF TGTGCCAGCAGCACCACAGGGGGCATCTCTGGAAACACCATATATTTT
15 TRBD2 TRBJ2-7 - TRBV7-6 CASSSGTSRNYEQYF TGTGCCAGCAGCTCTGGGACTAGCAGAAACTACGAGCAGTACTTC
14 TRBD1 TRBJ1-1 - TRBV19 CASRRGTGSTEAFF TGTGCCAGTAGGCGGGGGACAGGAAGCACTGAAGCTTTCTTT
12 - TRBJ1-2 - TRBV30 CAWSTGAYGYTF TGTGCCTGGAGTACGGGAGCCTATGGCTACACCTTC
15 TRBD2 TRBJ2-1 - TRBV19 CASSGGGVSYNEQFF TGTGCCAGTAGTGGCGGGGGGGTCTCCTACAATGAGCAGTTCTTC
14 - TRBJ2-7 - TRBV28 CASSLRSPGYEQYF TGTGCCAGCAGTTTAAGGTCGCCGGGCTACGAGCAGTACTTC
15 TRBD2 TRBJ2-7 - TRBV5-1 CASTPGRENGYEQYF TGCGCCAGCACCCCGGGGCGGGAGAATGGATACGAGCAGTACTTC
16 - TRBJ2-1 - TRBV2 CASSDPGGSTGSEQFF TGTGCCAGCAGTGACCCAGGGGGGTCGACGGGGAGTGAGCAGTTCTTC
15 TRBD1 TRBJ1-1 - TRBV5-1 CASSLRTGVNTEAFF TGCGCCAGCAGCTTGAGGACAGGGGTAAACACTGAAGCTTTCTTT
19 - TRBJ2-2 - TRBV12-2 CASRFGTSGDQLNTGELFF TGTGCAAGTCGCTTCGGGACTAGCGGGGACCAGCTGAACACCGGGGAGCTGTTTTTT
15 TRBD1 TRBJ2-7 - TRBV6-6 CASSLQDRVNYEQYF TGTGCCAGCAGTCTTCAGGACAGGGTAAACTACGAGCAGTACTTC
15 TRBD1 TRBJ2-7 - TRBV6-1 CASSERTGSSYEQYF TGTGCCAGCAGTGAGAGGACAGGGAGCTCCTACGAGCAGTACTTC
16 - TRBJ2-1 - TRBV5-1 CASSLVGQGPHNEQFF TGCGCCAGCAGCTTGGTTGGGCAGGGCCCACACAATGAGCAGTTCTTC
17 - TRBJ2-6 - TRBV28 CASSLEGSLSGANVLTF TGTGCCAGCAGTTTGGAGGGCAGCCTCTCTGGGGCCAACGTCCTGACTTTC
14 - TRBJ1-1 - TRBV6-1 CASSDKRQNTEAFF TGTGCCAGCAGTGACAAACGACAGAACACTGAAGCTTTCTTT
14 - TRBJ1-1 - TRBV6-5 CASRRDYLTTEAFF TGTGCCAGCAGGCGGGATTACCTCACCACTGAAGCTTTCTTT
12 - TRBJ2-2 - TRBV15 CATSTYTGELFF TGTGCCACCAGCACGTATACCGGGGAGCTGTTTTTT
14 - TRBJ2-2 once TRBV5-1 CASSIEGSTGELFF TGCGCCAGCAGCATTGAGGGCTCCACCGGGGAGCTGTTTTTT
15 TRBD1 TRBJ2-5 - TRBV6-6 CASSLGTGGRETQYF TGTGCCAGCAGCCTCGGGACAGGGGGCCGAGAGACCCAGTACTTC
16 TRBD1 TRBJ2-7 - TRBV28 CASRKTGATRPYEQYF TGTGCCAGCAGAAAAACAGGGGCGACCCGTCCCTACGAGCAGTACTTC
14 TRBD2 TRBJ2-1 few TRBV7-9 CASSPGTSDNEQFF TGTGCCAGCAGCCCCGGGACTAGCGACAATGAGCAGTTCTTC
13 - TRBJ1-2 - TRBV6-5 CASSSTGNYGYTF TGTGCCAGCAGTTCCACAGGAAACTATGGCTACACCTTC
15 TRBD2 TRBJ2-5 - TRBV7-8 CASSSTGLARETQYF TGTGCCAGCAGCTCAACAGGACTAGCGAGGGAGACCCAGTACTTC
11 - TRBJ1-1 once TRBV5-6 CASSRGPEAFF TGTGCCAGCAGCCGGGGGCCTGAAGCTTTCTTT
14 - TRBJ2-5 once TRBV7-9 CASSTSYRGGEQYF TGTGCCAGCAGCACTTCTTACAGGGGGGGAGAGCAGTACTTC
13 - TRBJ2-7 - TRBV7-3 CASSLGSAYEQYF TGTGCCAGCAGCTTAGGCAGTGCCTACGAGCAGTACTTC
13 - TRBJ1-2 - TRBV28 CASTRTALDGYTF TGTGCCAGCACTAGAACGGCCTTGGATGGCTACACCTTC
17 TRBD2 TRBJ2-1 - TRBV15 CATNGLAGGPRYNEQFF TGTGCCACCAATGGACTAGCGGGAGGGCCGCGCTACAATGAGCAGTTCTTC
15 TRBD1 TRBJ2-5 - TRBV5-1 CASSQGQGARETQYF TGCGCCAGCAGCCAAGGACAGGGGGCAAGGGAGACCCAGTACTTC
16 - TRBJ2-5 - TRBV6-5 CASSYGQETYQETQYF TGTGCCAGCAGTTACGGGCAGGAGACGTACCAAGAGACCCAGTACTTC
14 - TRBJ2-2 - TRBV19 CASRTSRNTGELFF TGTGCCAGTAGAACTTCCCGGAACACCGGGGAGCTGTTTTTT
14 - TRBJ2-7 - TRBV5-1 CASSPSGTAYEQYF TGCGCCAGCAGCCCGTCCGGGACGGCATACGAGCAGTACTTC
14 TRBD2 TRBJ2-7 once TRBV6-5 CASSFKREGYEQYF TGTGCCAGCAGTTTTAAGCGGGAGGGCTACGAGCAGTACTTC
13 - TRBJ2-7 - TRBV28 CASSPNLGYEQYF TGTGCCAGCAGTCCAAACCTGGGTTACGAGCAGTACTTC
13 - TRBJ2-1 - TRBV7-9 CASSRGFGGEQFF TGTGCCAGCAGCAGAGGCTTTGGGGGTGAGCAGTTCTTC
15 - TRBJ1-2 - TRBV7-2 CASSSFRTPNYGYTF TGTGCCAGCAGCTCCTTCAGGACACCTAACTATGGCTACACCTTC
18 TRBD2 TRBJ2-1 - TRBV6-1 CASSEGSLGGGAYNEQFF TGTGCCAGCAGTGAAGGGTCACTAGGCGGGGGGGCTTACAATGAGCAGTTCTTC
13 TRBD1 TRBJ1-5 - TRBV19 CASGGTDSQPQHF TGTGCCAGTGGCGGGACAGATTCTCAGCCCCAGCATTTT